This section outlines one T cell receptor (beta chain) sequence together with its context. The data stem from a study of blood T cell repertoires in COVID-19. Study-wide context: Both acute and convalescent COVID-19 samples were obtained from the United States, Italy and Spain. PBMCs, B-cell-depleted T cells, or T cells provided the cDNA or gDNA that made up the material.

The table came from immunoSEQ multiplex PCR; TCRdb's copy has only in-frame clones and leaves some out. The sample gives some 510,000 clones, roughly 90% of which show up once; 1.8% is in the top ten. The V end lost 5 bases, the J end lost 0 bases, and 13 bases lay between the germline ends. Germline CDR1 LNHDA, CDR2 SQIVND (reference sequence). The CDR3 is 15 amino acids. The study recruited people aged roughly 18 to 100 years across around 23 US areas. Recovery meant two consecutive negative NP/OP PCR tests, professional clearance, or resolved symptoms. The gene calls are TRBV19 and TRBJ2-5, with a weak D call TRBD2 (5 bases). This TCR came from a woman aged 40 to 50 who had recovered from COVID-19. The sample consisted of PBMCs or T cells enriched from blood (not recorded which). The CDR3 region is CASSFSPGYQETQYF. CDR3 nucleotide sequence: TGTGCCAGTAGTTTTTCACCGGGATACCAAGAGACCCAGTACTTC.